This is a list of T cell receptor beta chains from one sample in a study of T cell repertoires in cytomegalovirus infection. In TCRdb, the reads were re-called with MiXCR into one record per CDR3 protein. Altogether approximately 730,000 distinct CDR3 sequences are present, about 27% being singletons, with the ten largest covering approximately 14%. Antigen specificity for these receptors is unknown. The input for sequencing was cultured CD8+ T cells from PBMCs, taken from culture after CMV antigen stimulation. The receptors here all came from a human donor in good health (CMV status not recorded). Some clones in this sample may be carry-over from other donors' samples. CDR3s leave out the opening cysteine and the closing phenylalanine or tryptophan. A D gene is named only where the DNA matches it firmly.

>TRBV6-6|TRBD1|TRBJ2-3
ASIRRDRVTDTQY
>TRBV6-1|NA|TRBJ1-5
ASSEAGVEPQH
>TRBV11-2|TRBD2|TRBJ2-3
ASSDSLAGLTDTQY
>TRBV19|TRBD2|TRBJ2-3
ASSIGTSGHTDTQY
>TRBV18|NA|TRBJ2-7
ASSPPTSPTYEQY
>TRBV7-2|TRBD1|TRBJ1-6
ASSFGTGVFYNSPLH
>TRBV6-9|NA|TRBJ2-1
ASRETRGQF
>TRBV4-1|TRBD1|TRBJ1-1
ASSQRDRGQDTEAF
>TRBV28|NA|TRBJ1-2
ASSLTLANYGYT
>TRBV6-2/TRBV6-3|TRBD1|TRBJ1-1
ASSYRTGEGNTEAF
>TRBV6-8|NA|TRBJ1-1
ASSHEGRTMNTEAF
>TRBV7-3|NA|TRBJ2-3
ASSGGEFTDTQY
>TRBV27|NA|TRBJ1-5
ASSSTGTLSNQPQH
>TRBV10-2|NA|TRBJ2-1
ASSEYGQGSYNEQF
>TRBV7-9|NA|TRBJ2-5
ASSGAVQETQY
>TRBV6-2/TRBV6-3|NA|TRBJ1-1
ASSYDRGWTEAF
>TRBV7-2|TRBD1|TRBJ2-5
ASSRQGGGWETQY
>TRBV3-1|NA|TRBJ1-2
ASSTQGSDYGYT
>TRBV15|TRBD1|TRBJ2-1
ATSYRGDEQF
>TRBV7-2|TRBD1|TRBJ1-3
ASSPRQGAPGNTIY
>TRBV11-2|TRBD1|TRBJ1-2
ASSLDLAGGGYGYT
>TRBV3-1|NA|TRBJ2-2
AVRANTGELF
>TRBV4-1|NA|TRBJ2-2
ASSQVFGRFGELF
>TRBV28|NA|TRBJ2-1
ASSLFPDNEQF
>TRBV4-1|NA|TRBJ1-2
ASSQVGRDPFGYT
>TRBV7-8|TRBD1|TRBJ1-2
AGLGTDGYT
>TRBV7-4|NA|TRBJ1-1
ASRNSGDTEAF
>TRBV7-9|NA|TRBJ2-3
ASSARSGWKADTQY
>TRBV19|NA|TRBJ2-1
ASSRPGHEQF
>TRBV15|NA|TRBJ2-3
ATNRAIGGADTQY
>TRBV4-1|NA|TRBJ2-3
ASSLRQEGVTDTQY
>TRBV14|NA|TRBJ2-1
ASSQARRDEQF
>TRBV7-9|NA|TRBJ1-1
ASSLEIGVKDTEAF
>TRBV4-2|NA|TRBJ1-1
ASSQAGSTNTEAF
>TRBV12-3/TRBV12-4|NA|TRBJ2-1
ASSLEPTSSSYNEQF
>TRBV19|NA|TRBJ1-1
ATELNTEAF
>TRBV7-4|NA|TRBJ2-4
ASRPPFGPAKNIQY
>TRBV7-3|TRBD1|TRBJ2-6
ASSLTEDRGLSGANVLT
>TRBV2|NA|TRBJ1-2
ASIGTDGGYT